This TCR beta chain is from a study of cytomegalovirus exposure and HLA in healthy donors. Background on the study: A preliminary data release comprised tens of millions of unique TCRs obtained from HLA-typed donors.

Notes on the study in general: The authors judged a highly shared variant cluster likely a sequencing artifact. An apparent linkage of common viral pathogens to several of the most significant clusters emerged in a later analysis.

This CDR3 is 15 amino acids long. V lost 0 bases to trimming and J lost 8 bases, with 14 bases between them. The germline V gene has CDR1 SGHRS and CDR2 YFSETQ. In the PCR, 60 Vbeta and 13 Jbeta primers were used. Only in-frame clones appear in the TCRdb table, and some are missing; sequencing was by immunoSEQ multiplex PCR. The sample contains 60,000 to 90,000 clones, about two thirds of which appear only once. With respect to this clone: No antigen is known for it.

The chain employs TRBV5-1 and TRBJ1-4; maybe TRBD1 (6 bases). The clonotype comes from a man in his forties in good health and CMV-seropositive. Material: PBMCs. The CDR3 reads CASSLAWGLGEKLFF. CDR3 bases: TGCGCCAGCAGCTTGGCGTGGGGGCTCGGGGAAAAACTGTTTTTT.